The 16 T cell receptor beta chains given below trace back to one sample, sequenced in a study of blood T cell repertoires in COVID-19. Clones were read by immunoSEQ multiplex PCR, and TCRdb kept only the in-frame ones, dropping some. The sample includes about 300,000 clones, approximately 81% of them seen just once. The sequencing sample was made of PBMCs or T cells enriched from blood (not recorded which). Receptors originate from a woman between 45 and 65 years old who had recovered from COVID-19.

The V call is TRBV5-1, the J call TRBJ1-5; D call uncertain. The CDR3 is made up of 15 amino acids. V gave up 4 bases and J gave up 3 bases, with 14 bases separating them. Germline V gene sequence: CDR1 SGHRS, CDR2 YFSETQ. Here the CDR3 reads CASSPSAGSNQPQHF. CDR3 nucleotide sequence: TGCGCCAGCAGCCCCTCAGCAGGCTCCAATCAGCCCCAGCATTTT.

There are a few counts of this clone. The rearrangement uses TRBV11-2 and TRBJ1-1, with unresolved D. CDR3 length: 14 amino acids. The V end was cut by 0 bases, the J end by 1 base, with 6 bases between. Per germline, CDR1 SGHAT and CDR2 FQNNGV. In nucleotides, the CDR3 is TGTGCCAGCAGCTTAGACAGATGGAACACTGAAGCTTTCTTT. It is translated as CASSLDRWNTEAFF.

The V gene is TRBV5-4, the J gene TRBJ2-5, with D perhaps matching TRBD2 (5 bases). Germline-derived CDR1 and CDR2 are SGHNT and YYREEE (reference sequence). The CDR3 loop spans 15 amino acids. V lost 0 bases to trimming and J lost 0 bases, with 9 bases between them. The CDR3 here is CASSLVSGNQETQYF. In nucleotides, the CDR3 is TGTGCCAGCAGCTTGGTTTCCGGGAACCAAGAGACCCAGTACTTC.

CDR3: CASSLSGATNEKLFF. Here the CDR3 DNA reads TGTGCCAGCAGCTTATCAGGGGCAACTAATGAAAAACTGTTTTTT. The J gene is TRBJ1-4, the V gene TRBV7-9; possible D gene TRBD1, 6 bases. Germline V gene data show CDR1 as SEHNR and CDR2 as FQNEAQ (reference sequence). CDR3 length equals 15 residues. The V end lost 2 bases, the J end lost 0 bases, and 7 bases lay between the germline ends. The full variable domain, its missing parts supplied by reference TRBV7-9 and TRBJ1-4, is DTGVSQNPRHKITKRGQNVTFRCDPISEHNRLYWYRQTLGQGPEFLTYFQNEAQLEKSRLLSDRFSAERPKGSFSTLEIQRTEQGDSAMYLCASSLSGATNEKLFFGSGTQLSVL.

This clone has just one count. V gene TRBV5-1 combines with J gene TRBJ2-3, with D perhaps matching TRBD2 (5 bases). Germline V gene data show CDR1 as SGHRS and CDR2 as YFSETQ. V was cut by 1 base and J by 5 bases, with 11 bases left in between. This CDR3 spans 14 amino acids. CDR3 DNA sequence: TGCGCCAGCAGCTTGAGGTCCGGGATAGATACGCAGTATTTT. This encodes CASSLRSGIDTQYF.

The J gene is TRBJ2-1, the V gene TRBV4-1, with 8 bases identical to TRBD2. V lost 0 bases and J lost 5; bases outside the gene matches: 9. CDR3 length equals 17 residues. The germline V gene has CDR1 MGHRA and CDR2 YSYEKL. CDR3 sequence: CASSQEFSAGADNEQFF. CDR3 coding DNA: TGCGCCAGCAGCCAAGAGTTTTCAGCGGGAGCGGACAATGAGCAGTTCTTC.

The chain has TRBV5-6 and TRBJ2-3, with D possibly TRBD1 on 5 matching bases. Germline lookup yields CDR1 SGHDT and CDR2 YYEEEE. V was cut by 4 bases and J by 3 bases, with 15 bases left in between. The CDR3 sequence is 15 residues long. CDR3 sequence (DNA): TGTGCCAGCAGCCCACCCCTCCCAGGGACAGATACGCAGTATTTT. It translates to CASSPPLPGTDTQYF.

There are a few counts of this clone. The chain recombines TRBV5-6 with TRBJ2-7; 7 nucleotides line up with TRBD2. Trimming removed 2 bases from V and 5 bases from J; junction bases left unmatched: 4. Germline V lookup: CDR1 SGHDT, CDR2 YYEEEE. CDR3 length: 13 residues. The chain's CDR3 is CASSFGRSHEQYF. The CDR3, as DNA: TGTGCCAGCAGCTTCGGGAGGAGCCACGAGCAGTACTTC.

This clone showed up just once. CDR3 nucleotide sequence: TGTGCCAGCAGCTGGGAGCCGGCTAACACTGAAGCTTTCTTT. This gives the protein CASSWEPANTEAFF. The chain uses TRBV7-2 and TRBJ1-1; the D is unclear. Per the germline V gene, CDR1 is SGHTA and CDR2 is FQGNSA. This CDR3 has 14 residues. V was cut by 4 bases and J by 2 bases, with 11 bases left in between.

This clone was picked up one time. The gene calls are TRBV4-1 and TRBJ1-5, with a tentative D call TRBD1 (6 bases). V gave up 0 bases and J gave up 1 base, with 13 bases separating them. Germline CDR1 and CDR2: MGHRA and YSYEKL. The CDR3 is 17 amino acids. The CDR3: CASSQEGAGESNQPQHF. The CDR3 DNA is TGCGCCAGCAGCCAAGAGGGGGCAGGGGAGAGCAATCAGCCCCAGCATTTT.

V gene TRBV7-9 combines with J gene TRBJ2-5, with 8 bases fitting TRBD1. Germline values: CDR1 SEHNR, CDR2 FQNEAQ (reference sequence). This CDR3 region has 15 residues. Trimming removed 5 bases from V and 5 bases from J; junction bases left unmatched: 10. For the CDR3, the DNA is TGTGCCAGCAGCCCATGGGACAGGCCTTTGGAGACCCAGTACTTC. This encodes CASSPWDRPLETQYF.

The V gene is TRBV10-3, the J gene TRBJ1-2; D perhaps matches TRBD1 (6 bases). This CDR3 is 13 amino acids long. Looked up from germline, CDR1 is ENHRY and CDR2 is SYGVKD. Deletions cut 3 bases from V and 6 bases from J, with 11 bases between. The CDR3 sequence is CAISETGYNGYTF. CDR3 DNA sequence: TGTGCCATCAGTGAAACAGGGTACAATGGCTACACCTTC.

The rearrangement joins TRBV6-5 to TRBJ2-4; D possibly corresponds to TRBD2 (6 bases). This CDR3 contains 14 residues. V was cut by 6 bases and J by 4 bases, with 13 bases left in between. CDR1 and CDR2 from the germline V gene are MNHEY and SVGAGI. Written as DNA, the CDR3 is TGTGCCAGCAGCCCCCCCGGGGGAAAAAACATTCAGTACTTC. The encoded protein is CASSPPGGKNIQYF.

This rearrangement joins TRBV30 to TRBJ1-6; tentative D call: TRBD1 (6 bases). Germline loops: CDR1 GTSNPN, CDR2 SVGIG (reference sequence). CDR3 length equals 13 residues. Trimming removed 0 bases at V and 9 bases at J, with 9 bases between. As DNA, the CDR3 is TGTGCCTGGAGTGTACAGGGCAGTTCACCCCTCCACTTT. Translation: CAWSVQGSSPLHF.

V usage is TRBV5-8 and J usage is TRBJ2-3; 14 nucleotides line up with TRBD2. Looked up from germline, CDR1 is SGHTS and CDR2 is YDEGEE. J gave up 1 base and V 3 bases, and 1 base lay outside the gene matches. This CDR3 contains 16 residues. CDR3 sequence: CASSWGLAGGTDTQYF. The CDR3 bases are TGTGCCAGCAGCTGGGGACTAGCGGGAGGCACAGATACGCAGTATTTT.

The chain has TRBV19 and TRBJ2-5; the match to TRBD1 covers 10 bases. This CDR3 has 19 residues. V shed 1 base and J 3 bases; nucleotides not matched to a gene: 14. CDR1 and CDR2 from the germline V gene are LNHDA and SQIVND (reference sequence). CDR3 sequence reads: CASSIGYISQGQGKETQYF. For the CDR3, the DNA is TGTGCCAGTAGTATAGGCTACATCTCGCAGGGACAGGGGAAAGAGACCCAGTACTTC.